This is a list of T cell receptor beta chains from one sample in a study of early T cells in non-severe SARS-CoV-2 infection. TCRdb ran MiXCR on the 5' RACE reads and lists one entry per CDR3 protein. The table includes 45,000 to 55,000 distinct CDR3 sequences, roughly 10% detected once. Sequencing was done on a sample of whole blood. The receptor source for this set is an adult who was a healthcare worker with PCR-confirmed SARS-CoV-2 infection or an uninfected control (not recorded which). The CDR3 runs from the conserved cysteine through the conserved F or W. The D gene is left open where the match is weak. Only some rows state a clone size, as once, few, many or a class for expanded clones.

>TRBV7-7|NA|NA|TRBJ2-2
CASSPSPGTANTGELFF
TGTGCTAGCAGCCCCAGTCCGGGTACAGCGAACACCGGGGAGCTGTTTTTT
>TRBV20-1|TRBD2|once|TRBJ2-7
CSALRTSGVYEQYF
TGCAGTGCCCTCCGGACTAGCGGGGTCTACGAGCAGTACTTC
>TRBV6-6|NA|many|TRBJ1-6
CASTGHLYNSPLHF
TGTGCCAGCACGGGACACCTCTATAATTCACCCCTCCACTTT
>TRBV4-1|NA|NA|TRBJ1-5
CASSQDVSDVKPQHF
TGCGCCAGCAGCCAAGATGTGTCGGACGTTAAGCCCCAGCATTTT
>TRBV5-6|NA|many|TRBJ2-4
CASSYGTKNIQYF
TGTGCCAGCAGCTACGGGACCAAAAACATTCAGTACTTC
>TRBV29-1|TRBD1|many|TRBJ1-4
CSGRTGNEKLFF
TGCAGCGGGAGGACAGGGAATGAAAAACTGTTTTTT
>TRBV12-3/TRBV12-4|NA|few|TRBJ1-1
CASRAQGPWMNTEAFF
TGTGCCAGCAGGGCACAGGGCCCCTGGATGAACACTGAAGCTTTCTTT
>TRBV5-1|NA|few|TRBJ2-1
CASSETGPPYNEQFF
TGCGCCAGCAGCGAGACAGGCCCCCCGTACAATGAGCAGTTCTTC
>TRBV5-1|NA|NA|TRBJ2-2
CASSSDRNTGELFF
TGCGCCAGCAGCTCGGACAGAAACACCGGGGAGCTGTTTTTT
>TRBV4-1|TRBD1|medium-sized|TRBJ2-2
CASSQQGANTGELFF
TGCGCCAGCAGCCAACAGGGGGCGAACACCGGGGAGCTGTTTTTT
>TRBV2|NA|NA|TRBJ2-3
CASSPNTDTQYF
TGTGCCAGCAGCCCGAATACAGATACGCAGTATTTT
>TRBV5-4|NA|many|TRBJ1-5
CASSLPDQPQHF
TGTGCCAGCAGCCTGCCGGATCAGCCCCAGCATTTT
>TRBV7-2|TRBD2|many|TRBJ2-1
CASSLALAGPVSYNEQFF
TGTGCCAGCAGCTTAGCGTTAGCGGGCCCCGTTTCCTACAATGAGCAGTTCTTC
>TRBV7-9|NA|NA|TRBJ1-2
CASYQVDKTNYGYTF
TGTGCCAGCTATCAGGTAGACAAGACTAACTATGGCTACACCTTC
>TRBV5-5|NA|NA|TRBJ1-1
CASSPNVGMNTEAFF
TGTGCCAGCAGCCCTAACGTAGGGATGAACACTGAAGCTTTCTTT
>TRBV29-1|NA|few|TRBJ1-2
CSVEEGYGYTF
TGCAGCGTTGAAGAGGGCTATGGCTACACCTTC
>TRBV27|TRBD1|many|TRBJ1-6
CASSLRTGQAYNSPLHF
TGTGCCAGCAGCCTTAGGACAGGGCAGGCCTATAATTCACCCCTCCACTTT
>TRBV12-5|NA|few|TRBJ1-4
CASGQSRGAGTNEKLFF
TGTGCTAGTGGCCAATCACGTGGCGCAGGAACTAATGAAAAACTGTTTTTT
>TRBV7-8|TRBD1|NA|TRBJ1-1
CASSFYRGAEAFF
TGTGCCAGCAGCTTCTACAGGGGAGCTGAAGCTTTCTTT
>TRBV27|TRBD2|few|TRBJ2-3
CASSSPLSSGGTTDTQYF
TGTGCCAGCAGTTCCCCCTTATCTAGCGGGGGGACTACAGATACGCAGTATTTT
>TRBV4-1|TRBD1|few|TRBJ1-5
CASSRNTGVNQPQHF
TGCGCCAGCAGCCGGAATACAGGGGTCAATCAGCCCCAGCATTTT
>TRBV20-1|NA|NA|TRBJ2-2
CSAPENTGELFF
TGCAGTGCCCCAGAGAACACCGGGGAGCTGTTTTTT
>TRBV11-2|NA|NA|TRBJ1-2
CASSLGQLGSDYGYTF
TGTGCCAGCAGCTTAGGACAGCTAGGCTCTGACTATGGCTACACCTTC
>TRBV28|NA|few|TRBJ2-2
CALQRSSTGELFF
TGTGCCCTCCAGCGGAGTTCCACCGGGGAGCTGTTTTTT
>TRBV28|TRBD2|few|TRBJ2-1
CASAAGTRRENEQFF
TGTGCCAGCGCCGCGGGGACTAGGAGGGAGAATGAGCAGTTCTTC
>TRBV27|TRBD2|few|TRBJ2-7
CASSLRPGGSGNYEQYF
TGTGCCAGCAGTTTACGACCGGGGGGTAGCGGGAATTACGAGCAGTACTTC
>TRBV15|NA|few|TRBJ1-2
CATSPRGSRRGYTF
TGTGCCACCAGCCCCCGGGGCAGCCGCAGGGGCTACACCTTC
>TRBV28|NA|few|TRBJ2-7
CASFGTPSSYEQYF
TGTGCCAGCTTCGGGACTCCCAGCTCCTACGAGCAGTACTTC
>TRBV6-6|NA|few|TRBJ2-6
CASSYSQGSEGANVLTF
TGTGCCAGCAGTTACTCACAGGGTTCGGAAGGGGCCAACGTCCTGACTTTC
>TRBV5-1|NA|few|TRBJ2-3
CASSGGYTDTQYF
TGCGCCAGCAGTGGGGGGTACACAGATACGCAGTATTTT
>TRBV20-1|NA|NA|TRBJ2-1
CSARVSGYNEQFF
TGCAGTGCTAGGGTCAGCGGTTACAATGAGCAGTTCTTC
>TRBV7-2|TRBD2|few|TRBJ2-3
CASSLTAGGPGDTQYF
TGTGCCAGCAGCCTCACAGCGGGGGGGCCAGGGGATACGCAGTATTTT
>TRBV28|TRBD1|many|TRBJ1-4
CASSWGQLNEKLFF
TGTGCCAGCAGTTGGGGACAGCTCAATGAAAAACTGTTTTTT